The 27 T cell receptor beta chains presented below share a single source sample, sequenced in a study of blood T cell repertoires in COVID-19. The protocol was immunoSEQ multiplex PCR, while the TCRdb copy is restricted to in-frame clones and leaves out a portion. The sample has around 180,000 clones; 80% to 90% are singletons. The sequencing input was PBMCs or T cells enriched from blood (not recorded which). These receptors were obtained from a woman aged 40 to 50 with acute COVID-19.

This rearrangement joins TRBV19 to TRBJ1-5, with TRBD1 matching 10 bases. Germline V gene data show CDR1 as LNHDA and CDR2 as SQIVND (reference sequence). With 6 bases clipped from V and 6 bases from J, the junction kept 14 bases outside the gene matches. This CDR3 region has 17 residues. The DNA of the CDR3 is TGTGCCAGTAGGACGGGGACAGGGGATATGATAAGTCAGCCCCAGCATTTT. Its translation: CASRTGTGDMISQPQHF.

This clone appeared a few times. This specimen includes other DNA sequences encoding the same CDR3. The chain employs TRBV7-8 and TRBJ1-5, with unresolved D. The V gene lost 1 base and the J gene lost 2 bases, with 9 bases spanning the gap. The length of the CDR3 is 15 residues. Germline CDR1 reads SGHVS; CDR2 reads FQNEAQ. The CDR3 loop reads CASSLVGTGNQPQHF. The CDR3 region has the DNA TGTGCCAGCAGCTTAGTCGGAACAGGCAATCAGCCCCAGCATTTT.

V gene TRBV9 combines with J gene TRBJ2-1, with TRBD2 identical over 10 bases. The CDR3 extends over 17 amino acids. Germline V gene sequence: CDR1 SGDLS, CDR2 YYNGEE. V trimming: 3 bases; J trimming: 3 bases; junction bases outside the gene matches: 9. This chain's CDR3 is CASSAPSGGRFYNEQFF. The CDR3 coding sequence is TGTGCCAGCAGCGCCCCTAGCGGGGGCAGGTTCTACAATGAGCAGTTCTTC.

The chain couples TRBV3-1 (or the pseudogene TRBV3-2) to TRBJ2-1; no definite D call. The CDR3 length is 11 residues. Per the germline V gene, CDR1 is LGHDT and CDR2 is YNNKEL (reference sequence). Trimming pared 4 bases from V and 9 bases from J, leaving 7 bases between. CDR3 sequence: CASSRSSEQFF. In DNA form, the CDR3 reads TGTGCCAGCAGCCGATCCAGTGAGCAGTTCTTC.

V gene TRBV19 combines with J gene TRBJ1-1, with D uncertain. The CDR3 loop spans 14 amino acids. The V end was cut by 3 bases, the J end by 5 bases, with 13 bases between. CDR1 and CDR2 (germline): LNHDA, SQIVND (reference sequence). The CDR3 nucleotides are TGTGCCAGTAGTATCGGGCCTTCGGGGACTGAAGCTTTCTTT. It codes for CASSIGPSGTEAFF.

There are a few counts of this clone. The rearrangement joins TRBV2 to TRBJ2-5; no clear D. V lost 4 bases and J lost 0, with 12 bases in between. The CDR3 loop spans 15 amino acids. Germline lookup yields CDR1 SNHLY and CDR2 FYNNEI. The CDR3 is CASSASDSYQETQYF. CDR3 coding DNA: TGTGCCAGCAGTGCCTCCGACTCGTACCAAGAGACCCAGTACTTC.

In DNA form, the CDR3 reads TGTGCCAGTAGTCGACCCTGGACTAGCGGGGGAGATACGCAGTATTTT. This gives the protein CASSRPWTSGGDTQYF. The chain combines TRBV19 with TRBJ2-3; TRBD2 matches 13 bases. Trimming took 5 bases from V and 5 from J; bases not matched to a gene: 7. CDR1 LNHDA and CDR2 SQIVND come from the germline V gene (reference sequence). CDR3 length equals 16 residues.

The chain is built from TRBV12-3 or TRBV12-4 and TRBJ1-1; 8 positions agree with TRBD1. The CDR3 consists of 13 residues. The trim removed 10 bases at V and 5 bases at J, leaving 9 bases unmatched. This chain's CDR3 is CATIQGARTEAFF. DNA for the CDR3: TGTGCCACCATTCAGGGGGCGCGAACTGAAGCTTTCTTT.

V is TRBV12-5 and J is TRBJ2-5; tentative D call: TRBD1 (6 bases). Looked up from germline, CDR1 is LGHNT and CDR2 is FRNRAP. Trimming removed 5 bases at V and 7 bases at J, with 20 bases between. The CDR3 consists of 15 residues. The CDR3 reads CASGRGAGAPRTQYF. For the CDR3, the DNA is TGTGCTAGTGGTCGAGGGGCAGGGGCTCCCCGGACCCAGTACTTC.

The rearrangement joins TRBV21-1 to TRBJ2-3; the table's D call TRBD1 went unverified against the DNA. TRBV21-1 is flagged as a pseudogene. The CDR3 totals 16 residues. This CDR3 reads CASSTSSGQQTDTQYF. The CDR3 DNA follows: TGTGCCAGCAGCACCAGTTCGGGACAGCAAACAGATACGCAGTATTTT.

The genes are TRBV10-1 and TRBJ2-2; 12 bases map to TRBD2. In germline, CDR1 is WNHNN, CDR2 SYGVQD (reference sequence). CDR3 length: 17 amino acids. Trimming removed 8 bases from V and 0 bases from J; junction bases left unmatched: 7. The CDR3 sequence is CASYTSGRNANTGELFF. The CDR3 DNA reads TGCGCCAGCTATACTAGCGGGAGGAACGCGAACACCGGGGAGCTGTTTTTT.

This clone was seen once. This sequence joins TRBV3-1 (or the pseudogene TRBV3-2) and TRBJ1-5, with TRBD1 as a possible D gene (6 bases). Germline V CDR1 and CDR2: LGHDT, YNNKEL (reference sequence). The CDR3 runs to 13 residues. Trimming removed 1 base from V and 9 bases from J, with 10 bases in between. This CDR3 reads CASSQVVGAPQHF. CDR3 in DNA: TGTGCCAGCAGCCAAGTCGTGGGGGCGCCCCAGCATTTT.

The chain carries TRBV18 and TRBJ2-7; D perhaps matches TRBD2 (5 bases). The CDR3 loop spans 15 amino acids. Germline V gene data show CDR1 as KGHSH and CDR2 as LQKENI. Trimming took 0 bases from V and 2 from J, leaving 11 bases between them. CDR3 amino acids: CASSPPSNGAYEQYF. DNA for the CDR3: TGTGCCAGCTCACCACCGTCGAACGGGGCCTACGAGCAGTACTTC.

The chain couples TRBV27 to TRBJ2-3; 12 nucleotides line up with TRBD2. The CDR3 has 15 amino acids. The V gene's germline CDR1 is MNHEY and CDR2 SMNVEV (reference sequence). The junction had 1 base not matched to a gene; V was cut back by 3 bases and J by 3 bases. CDR3 coding DNA: TGTGCCAGCAGTTTCGGACTAGCGGGGACAGATACGCAGTATTTT. It is translated as CASSFGLAGTDTQYF.

V and J are TRBV6-2 or TRBV6-3 and TRBJ1-5; 8 bases agree with TRBD1. From germline, CDR1 is MNHEY and CDR2 SVGEGT. The CDR3 is made up of 14 amino acids. The J segment lost 6 bases and the V segment lost 5 bases, leaving 6 bases of the junction unmatched. CDR3 coding DNA: TGTGCCAGCAGTCATCAGGGGGCCGGTCAGCCCCAGCATTTT. It specifies CASSHQGAGQPQHF.

This rearrangement joins TRBV2 to TRBJ2-3; a possible D gene is TRBD2 (6 bases). The CDR3 extends over 13 amino acids. The V and J ends lost 4 bases and 6 bases respectively, with 11 bases between them. Germline CDR1 SNHLY, CDR2 FYNNEI. The CDR3 protein is CASSGNLADTQYF. The CDR3 DNA sequence: TGTGCCAGCAGTGGAAATCTAGCGGATACGCAGTATTTT. The entire variable domain, with the rest obtained from reference TRBV2 and TRBJ2-3, is as follows: EPEVTQTPSHQVTQMGQEVILRCVPISNHLYFYWYRQILGQKVEFLVSFYNNEISEKSEIFDDQFSVERPDGSNFTLKIRSTKLEDSAMYFCASSGNLADTQYFGPGTRLTVL.

This clone was counted once. J is TRBJ2-6 and V is TRBV10-1; 7 bases map to TRBD1. The CDR3 runs to 20 residues. Unmatched junction bases numbered 11, after V lost 0 bases and J lost 0 bases. Germline V gene lookup returns CDR1 WNHNN and CDR2 SYGVQD (reference sequence). CDR3 protein: CASSESNRTGDCSGANVLTF. Written as DNA, the CDR3 is TGCGCCAGCAGTGAGTCGAACAGGACAGGAGACTGCTCTGGGGCCAACGTCCTGACTTTC.

The gene calls are TRBV10-3 and TRBJ2-7; 7 nucleotides line up with TRBD1. The CDR3 extends over 15 amino acids. V lost 4 bases and J lost 0; bases outside the gene matches: 6. Germline V gene lookup returns CDR1 ENHRY and CDR2 SYGVKD. The CDR3 region is CAISGTGPSSYEQYF. CDR3 coding DNA: TGTGCCATCAGTGGGACAGGACCGAGCTCCTACGAGCAGTACTTC.

Details on this clone: The identical CDR3 is also encoded by other nucleotide sequences in the sample. The gene calls are TRBV27 and TRBJ2-3; D may be TRBD1 (6 bases). The V end lost 0 bases, the J end lost 5 bases, and 6 bases lay between the germline ends. Germline lookup yields CDR1 MNHEY and CDR2 SMNVEV (reference sequence). This CDR3 is 13 amino acids long. The CDR3 loop reads CASSLSRGDTQYF. The CDR3 coding sequence is TGTGCCAGCAGTTTATCCAGGGGAGATACGCAGTATTTT.

The chain recombines TRBV19 with TRBJ2-1, with D possibly TRBD1 on 6 matching bases. Trimming stripped 3 bases from V and 6 bases from J, with 15 bases between. There are 15 residues in the CDR3. Germline assignment: CDR1 LNHDA and CDR2 SQIVND (reference sequence). The CDR3 here is CASSIAGVSGNEQFF. The CDR3 DNA sequence: TGTGCCAGTAGTATCGCAGGGGTATCAGGCAATGAGCAGTTCTTC.

CDR3 nucleotide sequence: TGCAGTGCTAGTATGGACAGGGGACAAGAGACCCAGTACTTC. Encoded protein: CSASMDRGQETQYF. J is TRBJ2-5 and V is TRBV20-1; 9 bases map to TRBD1. The trim removed 3 bases at V and 2 bases at J, leaving 4 bases unmatched. Germline CDR1 and CDR2: DFQATT and SNEGSKA (reference sequence). The CDR3 consists of 14 residues.

The chain carries TRBV6-5 and TRBJ2-7, with no clear D. The CDR3 extends over 13 amino acids. CDR1 is MNHEY, CDR2 SVGAGI, per germline. V was cut by 7 bases and J by 0 bases, with 10 bases left in between. Here the CDR3 DNA reads TGTGCCAGCAACGAGCGTAGCTCCTACGAGCAGTACTTC. Amino acid sequence: CASNERSSYEQYF.

The chain links TRBV2 to TRBJ2-5; D call uncertain. CDR1 is SNHLY and CDR2 is FYNNEI in the germline V gene. V was trimmed by 4 bases and J by 4 bases, leaving 13 bases between them. The CDR3 contains 14 residues. The CDR3 is CASSATGNGETQYF. DNA for the CDR3: TGTGCCAGCAGTGCGACTGGCAATGGAGAGACCCAGTACTTC.

The rearrangement links TRBV18 to TRBJ2-3; D is perhaps TRBD2 (5 bases). From germline, CDR1 is KGHSH and CDR2 LQKENI. This CDR3 region has 14 residues. Trimming cost V 6 bases and J 3 bases, with 13 bases left between them. The CDR3: CASSEAAPTDTQYF. For the CDR3, the DNA is TGTGCCAGCTCGGAGGCCGCCCCGACAGATACGCAGTATTTT.

V gene TRBV3-1 (or the pseudogene TRBV3-2) combines with J gene TRBJ2-7, with 7 bases lining up with TRBD1. CDR1 is LGHDT and CDR2 is YNNKEL in the germline V gene (reference sequence). The CDR3 has 16 residues. J lost 2 bases, V lost 2 bases, and 9 bases had no gene match. The CDR3 loop reads CASSQPPGQSPYEQYF. The CDR3 region has the DNA TGTGCCAGCAGCCAACCACCGGGACAGAGCCCCTACGAGCAGTACTTC.

J is TRBJ1-4 and V is TRBV10-3; 7 positions agree with TRBD1. Germline assignment: CDR1 ENHRY and CDR2 SYGVKD. V shed 5 bases and J 8 bases; nucleotides not matched to a gene: 8. This CDR3 contains 14 residues. The DNA for the CDR3 is TGTGCCATCAGTCCCCTAGGCAGGGGGGAAAAACTGTTTTTT. Residues: CAISPLGRGEKLFF.

The chain uses TRBV6-2 or TRBV6-3 and TRBJ1-2, with 9 bases matching TRBD1. CDR3 size: 15 residues. V shed 6 bases, J shed 8 bases, and the junction held 13 bases outside the gene matches. Germline values: CDR1 MNHEY, CDR2 SVGEGT. CDR3 DNA: TGTGCCAGCAGCCGGCCGGAGGACAGGGGAAAGGGCTACACCTTC. This gives the protein CASSRPEDRGKGYTF.